This entry lists 2 T cell receptor beta chains sequenced from one sample in a study of blood T cell repertoires in COVID-19. This table comes from immunoSEQ multiplex PCR, and its TCRdb copy is limited to in-frame clones, with some not included. The table shows fewer than 150,000 clones, with about three quarters occurring only once. The source material was peripheral blood. The receptor source for this set is a man aged 65 to 85 with acute or convalescent COVID-19.

In its sample, this clone was seen once. J is TRBJ1-2 and V is TRBV9; 10 bases are shared with TRBD1. This CDR3 spans 16 amino acids. V gave up 3 bases and J gave up 6 bases; unmatched junction bases: 11. The V gene's germline CDR1 is SGDLS and CDR2 YYNGEE. Here the CDR3 DNA reads TGTGCCAGCAGCGCGTCCGGGACAGGGGAAGTTAATGGCTACACCTTC. Amino acid sequence: CASSASGTGEVNGYTF.

The chain is built from TRBV5-4 and TRBJ2-1, with 9 nucleotides matching TRBD1. This CDR3 is 12 amino acids long. The V gene's germline CDR1 is SGHNT and CDR2 YYREEE (reference sequence). Losses at the gene ends were 5 bases for V and 9 bases for J; bases not matched to a gene: 3. The CDR3 sequence is CASRPTGGEQFF. The DNA of the CDR3 is TGTGCCAGCAGACCGACAGGGGGTGAGCAGTTCTTC.